This TCR beta chain is drawn from a study of blood T cell repertoires in COVID-19. Whole-study context: From the United States, Italy and Spain came samples of acute and convalescent COVID-19.

The participants were between 18 and 89 years old and came from about two dozen US areas. As processed by the authors: Reference gene primer amplification gave estimated nucleated cell counts. Libraries were prepared by immunoSEQ multiplex PCR; TCRdb keeps only in-frame clonotypes and omits some of them. That table gives V, J and clone size, and the DNA gave D and trimming. The sample comprises fewer than 200,000 clones, around 83% of which are singletons, and roughly 4% rests with the top ten. This CDR3 region has 14 residues. Per the germline V gene, CDR1 is SGDLS and CDR2 is YYNGEE. V was pared by 5 bases and J by 10 bases, with 11 bases of the junction left unmatched.

The rearrangement links TRBV9 to TRBJ1-2; 10 nucleotides match TRBD1. This sequence originates from a woman aged 45-60 years in a cohort exposed to, infected with or recovered from COVID-19 (not recorded which). The sample taken for sequencing was PBMCs or T cells enriched from blood (not recorded which). CDR3 sequence (DNA): TGTGCCAGCAGTTACCGGGACAGGGGAGTCAACTACACCTTC. Translating it yields CASSYRDRGVNYTF.